This T cell receptor (beta chain) originates from a study of blood T cells in healthy people across ages. Germline V gene data show CDR1 as MNHNY and CDR2 as SVGAGI (reference sequence). The CDR3 consists of 12 residues. The study, taken as a whole, reports: Unsorted PBMC input precluded a conclusive naive versus antigen-experienced comparison.

The second PCR ran roughly 6 to 11 cycles with a sample-barcoded 5' primer and J-beta primers. TCRdb re-derived calls from the 5' RACE reads in MiXCR, one entry per CDR3 protein. This sample yields roughly 800,000 distinct CDR3 sequences, of which 58% are seen a single time; about 20% belongs to the top ten. Regarding this clonotype: What it binds is not known.

Sequencing was done on a sample of blood. This receptor was obtained from a man aged 25 to 45 in good health. V and J are TRBV6-6 and TRBJ2-4; a possible D gene is TRBD2 (5 bases). The J call may be faulty, since TRBJ2-5 better matches the DNA end. The CDR3 loop reads CASGLLEETQYF. Here the CDR3 DNA reads TGTGCCAGCGGACTTCTGGAAGAGACCCAGTACTTC.